This T cell receptor (beta chain) was identified in a study of T-cell reconstitution after alpha-beta-depleted transplantation in children. Points from the study as a whole: Several hundred expanded graft clones reportedly were the source of alpha-beta T cells about two months after transplant. There were some patients whose high TCRbeta diversity at day 60 came from surviving recipient T cells and thymic progenitors. One year after transplant, T-cell counts and diversity came mostly from newly produced T cells.

It was with unique molecular identifiers that the TCRbeta library was prepared. TCRdb itself ran the PCR reads through MiXCR, one entry per CDR3 protein. The sample shows approximately 200,000 distinct CDR3 sequences, approximately 6% of them seen only once. This clonotype was detected ten times or more. The antigen remains unidentified. The germline V gene encodes CDR1 SNHLY and CDR2 FYNNEI. The CDR3 spans 17 residues. The V segment lost 5 bases and the J segment 3 bases; nucleotides outside the gene matches: 8. This chain connects TRBV2 to TRBJ2-1; 12 bases match TRBD1. The material was PBMCs, obtained before TCRalphabeta/CD19-depleted stem cell transplant. This sequence was found in a girl less than two years old with combined immunodeficiency, due to receive a stem cell transplant. The CDR3 nucleotides are TGTGCCAGCAGTTACCCCGGGACAGGGGGCCTCTACAATGAGCAGTTCTTC. Translating it yields CASSYPGTGGLYNEQFF.